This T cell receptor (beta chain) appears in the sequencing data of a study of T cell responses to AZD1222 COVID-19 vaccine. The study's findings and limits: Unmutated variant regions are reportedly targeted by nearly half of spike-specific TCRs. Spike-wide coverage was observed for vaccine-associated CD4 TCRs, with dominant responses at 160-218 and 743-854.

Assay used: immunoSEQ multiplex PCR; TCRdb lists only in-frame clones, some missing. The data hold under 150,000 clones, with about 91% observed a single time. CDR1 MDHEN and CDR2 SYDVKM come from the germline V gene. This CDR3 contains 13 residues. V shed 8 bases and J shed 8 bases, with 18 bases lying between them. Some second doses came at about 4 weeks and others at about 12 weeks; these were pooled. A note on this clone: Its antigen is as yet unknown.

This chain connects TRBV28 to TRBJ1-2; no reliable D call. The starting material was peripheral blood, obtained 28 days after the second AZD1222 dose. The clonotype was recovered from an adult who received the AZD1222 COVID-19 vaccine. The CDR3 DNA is TGTGCCAGCGGAGCCGCCGATCGGTGGGGCTACACCTTC. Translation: CASGAADRWGYTF.